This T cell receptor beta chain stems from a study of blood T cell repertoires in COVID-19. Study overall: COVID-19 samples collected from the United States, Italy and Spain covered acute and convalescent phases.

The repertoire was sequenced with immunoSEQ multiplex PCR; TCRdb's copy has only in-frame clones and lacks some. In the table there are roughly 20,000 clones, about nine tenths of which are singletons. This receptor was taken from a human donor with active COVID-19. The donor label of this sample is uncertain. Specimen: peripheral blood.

The CDR3 bases are TGCGCCAGCAGCTTATCTGACAGGATCCTAGCGGGGGCGCCTAACACCGGGGAGCTGTTTTTT. Amino acids: CASSLSDRILAGAPNTGELFF. The V call is TRBV5-1, the J call TRBJ2-2; 10 bases align to TRBD2. Germline values: CDR1 SGHRS, CDR2 YFSETQ. V was pared by 2 bases and J by 2 bases, with 18 bases of the junction left unmatched. The CDR3 has 21 residues.